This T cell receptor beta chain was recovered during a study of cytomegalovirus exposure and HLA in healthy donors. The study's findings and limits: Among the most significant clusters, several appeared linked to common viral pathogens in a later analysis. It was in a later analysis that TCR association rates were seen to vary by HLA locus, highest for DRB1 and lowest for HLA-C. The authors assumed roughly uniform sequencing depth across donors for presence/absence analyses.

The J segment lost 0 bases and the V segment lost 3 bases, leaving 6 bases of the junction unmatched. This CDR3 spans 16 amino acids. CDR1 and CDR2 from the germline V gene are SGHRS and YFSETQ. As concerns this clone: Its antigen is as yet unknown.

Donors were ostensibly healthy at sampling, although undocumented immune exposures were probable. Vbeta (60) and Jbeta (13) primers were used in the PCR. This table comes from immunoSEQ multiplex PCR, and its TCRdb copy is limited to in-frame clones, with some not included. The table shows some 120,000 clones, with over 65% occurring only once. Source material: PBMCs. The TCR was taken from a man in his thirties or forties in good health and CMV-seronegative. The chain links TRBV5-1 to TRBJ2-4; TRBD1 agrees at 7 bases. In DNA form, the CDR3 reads TGCGCCAGCAGCTCCCGGGACAGCTTAGCCAAAAACATTCAGTACTTC. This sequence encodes CASSSRDSLAKNIQYF. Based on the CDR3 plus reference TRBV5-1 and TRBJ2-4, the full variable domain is KAGVTQTPRYLIKTRGQQVTLSCSPISGHRSVSWYQQTPGQGLQFLFEYFSETQRNKGNFPGRFSGRQFSNSRSEMNVSTLELGDSALYLCASSSRDSLAKNIQYFGAGTRLSVL.